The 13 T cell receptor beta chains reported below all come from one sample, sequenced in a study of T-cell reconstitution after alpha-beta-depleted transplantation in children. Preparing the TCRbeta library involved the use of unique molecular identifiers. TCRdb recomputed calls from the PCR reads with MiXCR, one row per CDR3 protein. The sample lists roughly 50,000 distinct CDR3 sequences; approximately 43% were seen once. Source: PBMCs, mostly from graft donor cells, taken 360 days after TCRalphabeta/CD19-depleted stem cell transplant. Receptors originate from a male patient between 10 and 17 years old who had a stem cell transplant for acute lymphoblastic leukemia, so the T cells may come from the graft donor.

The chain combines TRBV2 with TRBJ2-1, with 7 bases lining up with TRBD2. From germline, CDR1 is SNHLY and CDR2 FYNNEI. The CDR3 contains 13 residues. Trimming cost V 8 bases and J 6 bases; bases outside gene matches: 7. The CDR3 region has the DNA TGTGCCAGCGAGAGACTAGCCGTCAATGAGCAGTTCTTC. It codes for CASERLAVNEQFF. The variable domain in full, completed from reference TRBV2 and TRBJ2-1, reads EPEVTQTPSHQVTQMGQEVILRCVPISNHLYFYWYRQILGQKVEFLVSFYNNEISEKSEIFDDQFSVERPDGSNFTLKIRSTKLEDSAMYFCASERLAVNEQFFGPGTRLTVL.

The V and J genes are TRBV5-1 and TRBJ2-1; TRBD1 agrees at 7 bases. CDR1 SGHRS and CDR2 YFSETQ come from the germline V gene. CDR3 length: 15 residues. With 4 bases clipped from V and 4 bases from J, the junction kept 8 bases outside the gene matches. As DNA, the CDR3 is TGCGCCAGCAGCCGTCCGGGACAGCAGTACAATGAGCAGTTCTTC. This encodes CASSRPGQQYNEQFF.

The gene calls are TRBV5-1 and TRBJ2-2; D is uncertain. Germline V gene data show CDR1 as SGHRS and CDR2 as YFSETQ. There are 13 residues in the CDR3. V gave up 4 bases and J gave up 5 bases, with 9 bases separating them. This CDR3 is CASSPDWTGELFF. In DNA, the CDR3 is TGCGCCAGCAGCCCCGATTGGACCGGGGAGCTGTTTTTT.

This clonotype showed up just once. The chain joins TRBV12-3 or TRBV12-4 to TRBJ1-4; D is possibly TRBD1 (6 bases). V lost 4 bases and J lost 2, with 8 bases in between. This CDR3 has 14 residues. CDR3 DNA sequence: TGTGCCAGCAGTTCGACAGGCACTAATGAAAAACTGTTTTTT. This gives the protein CASSSTGTNEKLFF.

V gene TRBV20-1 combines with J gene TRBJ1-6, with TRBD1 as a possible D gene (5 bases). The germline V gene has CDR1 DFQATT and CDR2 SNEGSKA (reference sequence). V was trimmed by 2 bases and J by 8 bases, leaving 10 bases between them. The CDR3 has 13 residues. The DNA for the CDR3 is TGCAGTGCTAGACCCCGGGGGGATTCACCCCTCCACTTT. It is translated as CSARPRGDSPLHF.

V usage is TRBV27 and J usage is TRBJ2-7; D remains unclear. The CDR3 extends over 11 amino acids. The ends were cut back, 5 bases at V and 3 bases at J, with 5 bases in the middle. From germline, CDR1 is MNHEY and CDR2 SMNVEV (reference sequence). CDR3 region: CASSKNYEQYF. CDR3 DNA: TGTGCCAGCAGTAAGAACTACGAGCAGTACTTC.

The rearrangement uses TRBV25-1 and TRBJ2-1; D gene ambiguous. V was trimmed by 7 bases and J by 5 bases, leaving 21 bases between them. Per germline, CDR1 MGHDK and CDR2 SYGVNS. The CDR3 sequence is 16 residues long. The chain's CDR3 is CASTPAGPLLHNEQFF. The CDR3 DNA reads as TGTGCCAGCACACCTGCCGGCCCTCTCCTCCACAATGAGCAGTTCTTC.

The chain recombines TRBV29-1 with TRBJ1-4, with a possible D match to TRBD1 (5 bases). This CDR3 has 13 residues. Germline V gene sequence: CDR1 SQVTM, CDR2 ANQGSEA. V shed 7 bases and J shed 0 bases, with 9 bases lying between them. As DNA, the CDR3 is TGCAGCGCCCGGGGGGCAACTAATGAAAAACTGTTTTTT. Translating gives CSARGATNEKLFF.

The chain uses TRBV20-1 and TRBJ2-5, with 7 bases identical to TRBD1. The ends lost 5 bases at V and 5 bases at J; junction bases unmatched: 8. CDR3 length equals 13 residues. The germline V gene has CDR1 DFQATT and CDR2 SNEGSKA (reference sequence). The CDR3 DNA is TGCAGTGCTGACCAGGGGGACGGGGAGACCCAGTACTTC. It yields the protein CSADQGDGETQYF.

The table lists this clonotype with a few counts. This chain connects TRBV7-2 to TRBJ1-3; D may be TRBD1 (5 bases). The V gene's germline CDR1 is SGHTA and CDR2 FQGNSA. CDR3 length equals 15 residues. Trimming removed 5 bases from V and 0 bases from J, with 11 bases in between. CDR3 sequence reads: CASSPGRSSGNTIYF. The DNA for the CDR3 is TGTGCCAGCAGCCCGGGACGGAGCTCTGGAAACACCATATATTTT.

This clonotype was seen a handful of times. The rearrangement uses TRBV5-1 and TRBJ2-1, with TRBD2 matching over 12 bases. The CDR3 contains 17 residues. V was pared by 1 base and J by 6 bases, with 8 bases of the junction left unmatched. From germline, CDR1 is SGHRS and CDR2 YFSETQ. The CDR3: CASSLPGLAGTSNEQFF. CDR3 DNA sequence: TGCGCCAGCAGCTTGCCCGGACTAGCGGGGACCTCCAATGAGCAGTTCTTC.

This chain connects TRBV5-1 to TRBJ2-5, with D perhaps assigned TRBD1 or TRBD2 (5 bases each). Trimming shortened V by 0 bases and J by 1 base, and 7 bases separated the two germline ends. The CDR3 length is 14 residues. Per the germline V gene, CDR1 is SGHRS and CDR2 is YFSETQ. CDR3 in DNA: TGCGCCAGCAGCTTGGGAGGGGCCCAAGAGACCCAGTACTTC. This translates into CASSLGGAQETQYF.

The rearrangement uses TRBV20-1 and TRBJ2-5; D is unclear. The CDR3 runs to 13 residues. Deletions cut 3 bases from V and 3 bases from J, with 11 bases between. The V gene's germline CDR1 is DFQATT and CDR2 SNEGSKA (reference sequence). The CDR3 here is CSASWPLEETQYF. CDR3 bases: TGCAGTGCTAGCTGGCCCCTCGAAGAGACCCAGTACTTC.